Below are 14 T cell receptor beta chains sequenced from a single sample in a study of T cells after posttransplantation cyclophosphamide. Measured with immunoSEQ multiplex PCR; TCRdb has only the in-frame clones, and not every one. Among approximately 45,000 clones listed, 85% to 95% were seen once. Source material: PBMCs. These receptors were taken from a woman in her 50s in good health and a related stem cell transplant donor.

The chain is built from TRBV4-2 and TRBJ2-1, with D maybe TRBD1 (6 bases). The CDR3 has 11 residues. Germline CDR1 is LGHNA and CDR2 is YNFKEQ. Trimming shortened V by 4 bases and J by 12 bases, and 10 bases separated the two germline ends. Here the CDR3 reads CASSPGVGQFF. The CDR3 DNA sequence: TGTGCCAGCAGCCCAGGGGTGGGGCAGTTCTTC.

The rearrangement links TRBV28 to TRBJ1-1; D perhaps matches TRBD1 (6 bases). The germline V gene has CDR1 MDHEN and CDR2 SYDVKM. Trimming took 10 bases from V and 5 from J, leaving 17 bases between them. The CDR3 runs 13 residues. DNA of the CDR3: TGTGCCACCTCAGGGGTAAGGCAGACTGAAGCTTTCTTT. This codes for CATSGVRQTEAFF.

The table lists this clone with a few counts. CDR3 DNA: TGTGCCAGCAGTGAAGGCGGGGGGGCCTCCTACAATGAGCAGTTCTTC. Its translation: CASSEGGGASYNEQFF. This sequence joins TRBV6-4 and TRBJ2-1, with 9 nucleotides matching TRBD2. The CDR3 is made up of 16 amino acids. The V segment lost 3 bases and the J segment 0 bases; nucleotides outside the gene matches: 3. CDR1 and CDR2 (germline): MRHNA, SNTAGT.

The rearrangement joins TRBV20-1 to TRBJ2-7, with 9 nucleotides matching TRBD2. The J segment lost 5 bases and the V segment lost 6 bases, leaving 2 bases of the junction unmatched. This CDR3 has 11 residues. The germline V gene has CDR1 DFQATT and CDR2 SNEGSKA (reference sequence). CDR3 sequence reads: CSARLADEQYF. CDR3 nucleotide sequence: TGCAGTGCAAGACTAGCGGACGAGCAGTACTTC.

This clone was counted once. V usage is TRBV19 and J usage is TRBJ1-5, with a tentative D call TRBD1 (6 bases). CDR1 and CDR2 (germline): LNHDA, SQIVND (reference sequence). The CDR3 contains 16 residues. Deletions cut 1 base from V and 3 bases from J, with 13 bases between. This CDR3 reads CASSIGTGWVNQPQHF. For the CDR3, the DNA is TGTGCCAGTAGTATAGGAACAGGGTGGGTCAATCAGCCCCAGCATTTT. Drawing the rest from reference TRBV19 and TRBJ1-5, the complete variable domain is DGGITQSPKYLFRKEGQNVTLSCEQNLNHDAMYWYRQDPGQGLRLIYYSQIVNDFQKGDIAEGYSVSREKKESFPLTVTSAQKNPTAFYLCASSIGTGWVNQPQHFGDGTRLSIL.

The rearrangement links TRBV5-1 to TRBJ2-5; TRBD1 aligns across 12 bases. Germline V gene data show CDR1 as SGHRS and CDR2 as YFSETQ. This CDR3 has 17 amino acids. The junction had 10 bases not matched to a gene; V was cut back by 2 bases and J by 5 bases. The chain's CDR3 is CASSFGTGGPMRETQYF. CDR3 bases: TGCGCCAGCAGCTTTGGGACAGGGGGCCCGATGAGGGAGACCCAGTACTTC.

This clone was recorded a few times. V is TRBV28 and J is TRBJ1-2; a possible D gene is TRBD1 (5 bases). Trimming stripped 5 bases from V and 3 bases from J, with 16 bases between. Germline loops: CDR1 MDHEN, CDR2 SYDVKM. The CDR3 has 15 amino acids. In DNA form, the CDR3 reads TGTGCCAGCAGTCGACGGGCCCGGGGGGACTATGGCTACACCTTC. It codes for CASSRRARGDYGYTF.

This clone came up once. The chain recombines TRBV5-4 with TRBJ2-1, with TRBD2 matching over 7 bases. This CDR3 spans 16 amino acids. The J segment lost 0 bases and the V segment lost 1 base, leaving 4 bases of the junction unmatched. The V gene's germline CDR1 is SGHNT and CDR2 YYREEE (reference sequence). CDR3 DNA: TGTGCCAGCAGCTTGATGGGCGGGAGCTCCTACAATGAGCAGTTCTTC. Translation gives CASSLMGGSSYNEQFF.

V gene TRBV29-1 combines with J gene TRBJ1-4; unclear D gene. The V and J ends lost 7 bases and 8 bases respectively, with 8 bases between them. The CDR3 has 10 amino acids. Germline V gene data show CDR1 as SQVTM and CDR2 as ANQGSEA. The CDR3 loop is CSAVFEKLFF. The DNA for the CDR3 is TGCAGCGCCGTCTTCGAAAAACTGTTTTTT.

The chain employs TRBV30 and TRBJ1-3, with 10 bases that match TRBD1. Trimming removed 5 bases from V and 3 bases from J; junction bases left unmatched: 1. This CDR3 has 13 residues. Germline V gene lookup returns CDR1 GTSNPN and CDR2 SVGIG (reference sequence). CDR3 residues: CAWGTGVGNTIYF. For the CDR3, the DNA is TGTGCCTGGGGGACAGGGGTTGGAAACACCATATATTTT.

The chain has TRBV5-1 and TRBJ1-1, with 7 nucleotides matching TRBD1. Germline V lookup: CDR1 SGHRS, CDR2 YFSETQ. The V segment lost 6 bases and the J segment 0 bases; nucleotides outside the gene matches: 5. CDR3 length equals 14 residues. This CDR3 reads CASTVGTVNTEAFF. The DNA for the CDR3 is TGCGCCAGCACGGTCGGGACAGTGAACACTGAAGCTTTCTTT.

The J gene is TRBJ1-6, the V gene TRBV4-2; D not resolved. Trimming removed 0 bases at V and 12 bases at J, with 12 bases between. The CDR3 totals 14 residues. Per germline, CDR1 LGHNA and CDR2 YNFKEQ. The CDR3 DNA reads as TGTGCCAGCAGCCAAGATGAAGCGGTAGGACCCCTCCACTTT. It is translated as CASSQDEAVGPLHF.

The chain recombines TRBV5-1 with TRBJ2-7, with TRBD2 matching 14 bases. Germline trimming cut 4 bases from V and 6 bases from J; bases unmatched to any gene: 6. This CDR3 is built from 15 residues. Germline assignment: CDR1 SGHRS and CDR2 YFSETQ. CDR3 DNA sequence: TGCGCCAGCAGCCCTGGGACTAGCGGGAGCACCGAGCAGTACTTC. It codes for CASSPGTSGSTEQYF.

This rearrangement joins TRBV18 to TRBJ1-2, with 8 bases identical to TRBD1. J was trimmed by 8 bases and V by 2 bases; bases with no gene match: 10. Germline V lookup: CDR1 KGHSH, CDR2 LQKENI. This CDR3 is 15 amino acids long. DNA for the CDR3: TGTGCCAGCTCACCAATGACAGGGGTAATTGACGGCTACACCTTC. Protein sequence: CASSPMTGVIDGYTF.